The T cell receptor beta chain described here comes from a study of glioma-infiltrating T cells. V dropped 3 bases and J dropped 8; count of bases not matched to a gene: 3. The CDR3 contains 12 residues. TCR alpha and beta CDR3 regions were amplified from RNA using iRepertoire nested multiplex PCR. TCRdb re-analysed the multiplex PCR reads in MiXCR, keeping a single row per CDR3 protein. There are about 130,000 distinct CDR3 sequences in the sample; roughly 24% occur only once, and approximately 16% lies in the top ten. This clonotype was recorded a few times. The chain joins TRBV12-3 or TRBV12-4 to TRBJ1-2; TRBD1 aligns across 7 bases. The sequenced sample was glioma tissue, nonneoplastic brain tissue, or PBMCs (not recorded which). This sequence was found in a human donor with low-grade glioma or glioblastoma, undergoing nonglioma brain surgery, or in good health (not recorded which). The CDR3 nucleotides read TGTGCCAGCAGTTTTGCAGGGGGAGGCTACACCTTC. It yields the protein CASSFAGGGYTF.